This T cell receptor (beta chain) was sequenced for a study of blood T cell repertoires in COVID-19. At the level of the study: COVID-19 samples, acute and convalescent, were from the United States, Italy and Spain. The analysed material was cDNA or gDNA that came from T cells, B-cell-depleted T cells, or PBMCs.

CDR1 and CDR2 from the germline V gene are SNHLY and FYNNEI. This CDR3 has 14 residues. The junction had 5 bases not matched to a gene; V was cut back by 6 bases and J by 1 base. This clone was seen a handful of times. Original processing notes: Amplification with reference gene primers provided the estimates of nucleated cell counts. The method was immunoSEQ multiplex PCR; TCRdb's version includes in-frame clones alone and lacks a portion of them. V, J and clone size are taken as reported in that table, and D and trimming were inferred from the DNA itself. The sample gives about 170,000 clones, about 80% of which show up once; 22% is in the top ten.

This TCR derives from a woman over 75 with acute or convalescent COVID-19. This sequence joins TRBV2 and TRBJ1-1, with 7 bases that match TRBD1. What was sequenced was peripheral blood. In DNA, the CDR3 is TGTGCCAGCAGAACGACAGGGCGGAACACTGAAGCTTTCTTT. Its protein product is CASRTTGRNTEAFF.